Shown below are 16 T cell receptor beta chains from a single sample sequenced in a study of vaccination and CD4 T cells after COVID-19. Once obtained from cultured CD4+ T cells, the DNA was sequenced using the Oncomine TCR Beta short-read assay. TCRdb reanalysed the PCR reads using MiXCR and keeps one entry per CDR3 protein. The data contain around 30,000 distinct CDR3 sequences, roughly a third of them seen just once; the ten biggest clones take up 3% to 4%. No antigens are known for them. This sample's time point: late sampling 161 to 241 days after vaccination in three convalescent patients. The treatment here: roughly nine-day PBMC culture with coronavirus spike peptide pools or control peptides (ViraFEST assay). Sequencing used CD4+ T cells from blood, cultured in vitro, obtained about 7 months after SARS-CoV-2 vaccination. These receptors all stem from a human donor who had recovered from COVID-19.

CDR3 DNA: TGTGCCAGCAGCTTCGGGGAGTACGGGACCGGGGAGCTGTTTTTT. Its translation: CASSFGEYGTGELFF. The V gene is TRBV5-8, the J gene TRBJ2-2, with a tentative D call TRBD2 (5 bases). Germline-derived CDR1 and CDR2 are SGHTS and YDEGEE. There are 15 residues in the CDR3. V shed 2 bases and J shed 5 bases, with 13 bases lying between them.

The chain is built from TRBV2 and TRBJ2-5; TRBD1 is a possible D gene (6 bases). Per germline, CDR1 SNHLY and CDR2 FYNNEI. The CDR3 totals 14 residues. V was trimmed by 2 bases and J by 2 bases, leaving 9 bases between them. CDR3 residues: CASSETGQQETQYF. Here the CDR3 DNA reads TGTGCCAGCAGTGAAACCGGACAGCAAGAGACCCAGTACTTC.

J is TRBJ2-3 and V is TRBV6-2 or TRBV6-3; the D gene is possibly TRBD1 (6 bases). Deletions cut 3 bases from V and 2 bases from J, with 15 bases between. Germline CDR1 MNHEY, CDR2 SVGEGT. The CDR3 has 16 residues. The CDR3 region is CASSYGTNRVTDTQYF. The CDR3 coding sequence is TGTGCCAGCAGTTATGGGACAAATCGTGTCACAGATACGCAGTATTTT.

The V call is TRBV7-9, the J call TRBJ2-7, with 12 bases fitting TRBD2. CDR3 size: 15 residues. The trim removed 5 bases at V and 6 bases at J, leaving 8 bases unmatched. Germline V CDR1 and CDR2: SEHNR, FQNEAQ (reference sequence). The CDR3 spells CASSPALAGGTEQYF. For the CDR3, the DNA is TGTGCCAGCAGCCCCGCACTAGCGGGAGGAACCGAGCAGTACTTC.

The chain combines TRBV28 with TRBJ1-2; 10 nucleotides align to TRBD1. V lost 6 bases to trimming and J lost 3 bases; unmatched junction nucleotides: 4. Germline V gene data show CDR1 as MDHEN and CDR2 as SYDVKM. The CDR3 contains 14 residues. CDR3 in DNA: TGTGCCAGCAGGACAGGGGGCGCGGACTATGGCTACACCTTC. It is translated as CASRTGGADYGYTF.

This clonotype was observed a few times. J is TRBJ2-5 and V is TRBV7-8, with 7 bases fitting TRBD1. After removal of 5 bases from V and 5 bases from J, the junction contained 8 bases not matched to a gene. The germline gives CDR1 SGHVS, CDR2 FQNEAQ. There are 14 residues in the CDR3. This chain's CDR3 is CASSPGTVLETQYF. In DNA, the CDR3 is TGTGCCAGCAGCCCCGGGACAGTCCTCGAGACCCAGTACTTC.

This chain connects TRBV20-1 to TRBJ2-1, with D possibly TRBD1 on 6 matching bases. The CDR3 runs to 13 residues. V gave up 2 bases and J gave up 10 bases, with 15 bases separating them. CDR1 is DFQATT and CDR2 is SNEGSKA in the germline V gene (reference sequence). DNA of the CDR3: TGCAGTGCTAGATCCCCAGGGGAATACGAGCAGTTCTTC. Translation: CSARSPGEYEQFF.

This clonotype was seen only a few times. The chain is built from TRBV28 and TRBJ2-7; D gene unclear. V was cut by 1 base and J by 0 bases, with 13 bases left in between. Looked up from germline, CDR1 is MDHEN and CDR2 is SYDVKM. This CDR3 has 16 amino acids. The CDR3 sequence: CASSLFINGPSYEQYF. The CDR3 coding sequence is TGTGCCAGCAGTTTATTTATTAACGGACCCTCCTACGAGCAGTACTTC.

This clonotype has more than one count but fewer than ten. The chain couples TRBV20-1 to TRBJ2-3, with a tentative D call TRBD1 (5 bases). The CDR3 runs 12 residues. V dropped 6 bases and J dropped 5 bases, with 12 bases sitting between them. Germline values: CDR1 DFQATT, CDR2 SNEGSKA (reference sequence). CDR3 DNA: TGCAGTGCACCCACTCAGGGAGATACGCAGTATTTT. Its translation is CSAPTQGDTQYF.

This clonotype was observed a few times. The chain recombines TRBV2 with TRBJ2-5, with D perhaps TRBD2 (5 bases). The CDR3 contains 13 residues. Germline loops: CDR1 SNHLY, CDR2 FYNNEI. V shed 5 bases and J shed 4 bases, with 11 bases lying between them. CDR3: CASSTGELETQYF. The DNA for the CDR3 is TGTGCCAGCAGTACCGGGGAATTAGAGACCCAGTACTTC. Full variable domain (missing parts from reference TRBV2 and TRBJ2-5): EPEVTQTPSHQVTQMGQEVILRCVPISNHLYFYWYRQILGQKVEFLVSFYNNEISEKSEIFDDQFSVERPDGSNFTLKIRSTKLEDSAMYFCASSTGELETQYFGPGTRLLVL.

This rearrangement joins TRBV6-1 to TRBJ2-2; no definite D call. Trimming cost V 3 bases and J 3 bases, with 5 bases left between them. This CDR3 contains 13 residues. Germline-derived CDR1 and CDR2 are MNHNS and SASEGT. The CDR3 here is CASSDLDTGELFF. CDR3 sequence (DNA): TGTGCCAGCAGTGACCTAGACACCGGGGAGCTGTTTTTT.

The J gene is TRBJ1-2, the V gene TRBV2; no definite D call. The CDR3 sequence is 13 residues long. From germline, CDR1 is SNHLY and CDR2 FYNNEI. Trimming took 5 bases from V and 6 from J, leaving 13 bases between them. CDR3 nucleotides: TGTGCCAGCAGTACAGACACGGCGGATGGCTACACCTTC. Protein product: CASSTDTADGYTF.

The chain has TRBV4-3 and TRBJ2-4; TRBD1 or TRBD2 may be the D gene (6 bases each). CDR3 size: 13 residues. In germline, CDR1 is LGHNA, CDR2 YSLEER. The V gene lost 2 bases and the J gene lost 7 bases, with 9 bases spanning the gap. CDR3 loop: CASSQTGRNIQYF. In DNA form, the CDR3 reads TGCGCCAGCAGCCAAACAGGGAGGAACATTCAGTACTTC.

CDR3 sequence (DNA): TGCAGTGCTAGAGATTTGTGGGACAGACGCACTTCTAGCTCCTACAATGAGCAGTTCTTC. Its protein product is CSARDLWDRRTSSSYNEQFF. The chain joins TRBV20-1 to TRBJ2-1, with TRBD1 matching 7 bases. Germline CDR1 DFQATT, CDR2 SNEGSKA (reference sequence). The CDR3 runs 20 residues. V shed 0 bases and J 0 bases; nucleotides not matched to a gene: 17.

The rearrangement joins TRBV19 to TRBJ2-3; 7 bases line up with TRBD1. J was trimmed by 0 bases and V by 6 bases; bases with no gene match: 6. The CDR3 runs to 15 residues. Germline V gene data show CDR1 as LNHDA and CDR2 as SQIVND (reference sequence). CDR3: CASRRQGSSTDTQYF. CDR3 in DNA: TGTGCCAGTAGACGACAGGGCAGTAGCACAGATACGCAGTATTTT.

The J gene is TRBJ2-3, the V gene TRBV6-2 or TRBV6-3; 7 nucleotides match TRBD2. The junction had 8 bases not matched to a gene; V was cut back by 3 bases and J by 5 bases. CDR3 size: 15 residues. Germline CDR1 reads MNHEY; CDR2 reads SVGEGT. This CDR3 reads CASSYGGSLGDTQYF. The CDR3 nucleotides read TGTGCCAGCAGTTATGGCGGGAGTTTAGGAGATACGCAGTATTTT.